This passage covers 11 T cell receptor beta chains from one sample sequenced in a study of tissue T cells after allogeneic stem cell transplantation. Profiling relied on immunoSEQ multiplex PCR, and the TCRdb table lists in-frame clones only, not all of them. The table lists around 50,000 clones, about 73% of them singletons. Sequenced input: sorted cells pooled from one or two spleens. Receptors originate from a pool of C57BL/6 mice in good health.

As for this clone: Gene names are the mouse ones. The read ends 1 residue before the CDR3 terminus; that terminus is restored from the germline J gene. The V call is TRBV17, the J call TRBJ2-2, with D uncertain. CDR3 size: 11 residues. Germline assignment: CDR1 MNHDT and CDR2 YYDKIL. V was shortened by 6 bases and J by 1 base, with 0 bases between the two germline ends. The chain's CDR3 is CASRNTGQLYF. The covered CDR3 bases are TGTGCTAGCAGAAACACCGGGCAGCTCTAC.

This clone has only a few counts. Here the gene names and germline are mouse. Sequencing ends 1 residue short of the CDR3 end; the germline J gene provides the rest. The chain recombines TRBV13-2 with TRBJ2-7; 7 nucleotides align to TRBD1. CDR1 is NNHNN and CDR2 is SYGAGS in the germline V gene (reference sequence). V lost 4 bases and J lost 0; bases outside the gene matches: 4. CDR3 length: 14 residues. The CDR3 reads CASGLTGSSYEQYF. The sequenced CDR3 bases are TGTGCCAGCGGTCTGACAGGGAGCTCCTATGAACAGTAC.

Comments on this clone: Here the gene names and germline are mouse. The DNA ends 1 residue before the CDR3 does, and the rest of the CDR3 is filled in from the germline J gene. The genes are TRBV2 and TRBJ1-4; D is unclear. This CDR3 region has 12 residues. Trimming shortened V by 2 bases and J by 5 bases, and 3 bases separated the two germline ends. CDR1 is LGHNA, CDR2 YSYQKL, per germline. CDR3 DNA, as far as it was read: TGTGCCAGCAGCCAAAGTAACGAAAGATTATTT. Translated, it gives CASSQSNERLF. The full CDR3 protein reads CASSQSNERLFF.

Turning to this clone: Genes and germline are mouse. The CDR3 end lies 1 residue beyond the end of the read and is filled in from the germline J gene. The chain employs TRBV13-3 and TRBJ1-2, with TRBD1 matching over 7 bases. V lost 0 bases and J lost 0; bases outside the gene matches: 2. Germline CDR1 reads NNHDY; CDR2 reads SYVADS. The CDR3 contains 15 residues. The CDR3 bases that were read are TGTGCCAGCAGTGATGACAGGGGTGCAAACTCCGACTACACC. It encodes CASSDDRGANSDYT. The complete CDR3 protein is CASSDDRGANSDYTF.

Note on this clone: Any gene name here is a mouse gene name. Within the sample, other DNA sequences also encode this same CDR3. The CDR3 loop reads CTCSADRGNTEVFF. CDR3 bases read: TGCACCTGCAGTGCAGACCGGGGAAACACAGAAGTCTTC. The rearrangement uses TRBV1 and TRBJ1-1; no clear D. Coverage ceases 1 residue before the CDR3 finishes, and the germline J gene fills in the end. V shed 0 bases and J shed 1 base, with 6 bases lying between them. Germline V gene lookup returns CDR1 NSQYPW and CDR2 LRSPGD (reference sequence). This CDR3 comprises 14 residues. The full variable domain, with the rest looked up from reference TRBV1 and TRBJ1-1, is VTLLEQNPRWRLVPRGQAVNLRCILKNSQYPWMSWYQQDLQKQLQWLFTLRSPGDKEVKSLPGADYLATRVTDTELRLQVANMSQGRTLYCTCSADRGNTEVFFGKGTRLTVV.

This clone was picked up one time. Genes and germline come from the mouse. The observed sequence ends 1 residue before the CDR3 terminus, with the missing tail filled in from the germline J gene. The chain joins TRBV13-3 to TRBJ2-5, with a tentative D call TRBD1 (5 bases). V was clipped by 7 bases and J by 5 bases, with 8 bases between them. There are 11 residues in the CDR3. CDR1 and CDR2 from the germline V gene are NNHDY and SYVADS. The CDR3 DNA, read in part, is TGTGCCAGCGAGAGGGGAGACACCCAGTAC. This sequence encodes CASERGDTQY. In full, the CDR3 is CASERGDTQYF.

This clone occurred a few times. Gene names denote mouse genes. The read falls 1 residue short of the CDR3 end, and the missing part is taken from the germline J gene. The gene calls are TRBV13-2 and TRBJ2-1, with 8 bases fitting TRBD2. The V gene's germline CDR1 is NNHNN and CDR2 SYGAGS (reference sequence). J lost 6 bases, V lost 5 bases, and 7 bases had no gene match. CDR3 length equals 14 residues. The CDR3 bases that were read are TGTGCCAGCGGGGAGCCTGGGGGGATTGCTGAGCAGTTC. Amino acid sequence: CASGEPGGIAEQF. The full CDR3 sequence reads CASGEPGGIAEQFF.

As regards this clone: Each gene name is a mouse one. The CDR3 end is not reached by the read, which stops 1 residue before it; the germline J gene fills it in. The chain links TRBV14 to TRBJ1-5; 8 positions match TRBD1. With 3 bases clipped from V and 7 bases from J, the junction kept 0 bases outside the gene matches. The CDR3 extends over 12 amino acids. CDR1 and CDR2 from the germline V gene are SGHDT and FRDEAV. Partial CDR3 DNA: TGTGCCAGCAGTTACAGGGGGCAGGCTCCGCTT. It codes for CASSYRGQAPL. The CDR3 as a whole reads CASSYRGQAPLF.

Details on this clone: Gene names refer to mouse genes. The read stops 1 residue short of the end of the CDR3; the missing end is completed from the germline J gene. V is TRBV1 and J is TRBJ1-1; D is undetermined. Germline loops: CDR1 NSQYPW, CDR2 LRSPGD (reference sequence). Between the trimmed V and J ends, which lost 0 bases and 2 bases, there was a span of 7 bases. The CDR3 has 14 residues. The chain's CDR3 is CTCSADLDNTEVFF. The sequenced CDR3 bases are TGCACCTGCAGTGCAGATTTGGACAACACAGAAGTCTTC.

Regarding this clone: The germline and genes are mouse ones. From the germline J gene comes the end of the CDR3, since the read stops 1 residue before it. This chain uses TRBV22 with TRBJ2-4. TRBV22 is a documented pseudogene. This CDR3 is 15 amino acids long. The CDR3 region is CASSCSGSSQNTLYF. The part of the CDR3 DNA that was read is TGTGCCAGCAGTTGTTCGGGGAGTAGTCAAAACACCTTGTAC.

Points on this clone: The germline and genes are mouse ones. The CDR3 end falls 1 residue outside the read, so it is completed with the germline J gene. The chain is built from TRBV4 and TRBJ2-7; 11 nucleotides line up with TRBD2. Germline V gene lookup returns CDR1 LGHDT and CDR2 YNNKQL (reference sequence). V shed 4 bases, J shed 7 bases, and the junction held 9 bases outside the gene matches. The CDR3 is 15 residues long. The CDR3 region is CASSSRTGGRGEQYF. The covered CDR3 bases are TGTGCCAGCAGCTCCCGGACTGGGGGGCGCGGGGAACAGTAC.